Listed here are 20 T cell receptor beta chains from one sample, sequenced in a study of blood T cell repertoires in COVID-19. Using immunoSEQ multiplex PCR, the repertoire was profiled, and TCRdb retains in-frame clones only, with some absent. Of about 180,000 clones listed, over 75% are singletons. The sample taken for sequencing was peripheral blood. The receptors stem from a woman older than 75 with acute or convalescent COVID-19.

This chain connects TRBV6-5 to TRBJ2-2, with 8 bases that match TRBD2. The CDR3 runs 15 residues. Germline-derived CDR1 and CDR2 are MNHEY and SVGAGI. J gave up 3 bases and V 6 bases, and 6 bases lay outside the gene matches. The CDR3 DNA follows: TGTGCCAGCAGGAGCGCGGGAGGCCACACCGGGGAGCTGTTTTTT. This encodes CASRSAGGHTGELFF.

CDR3 DNA sequence: TGCGCCAGCAGCTGGGGGACAGGGGCGGATGGCTACACCTTC. Its protein is CASSWGTGADGYTF. V is TRBV5-1 and J is TRBJ1-2, with 10 bases matching TRBD1. After removal of 3 bases from V and 6 bases from J, the junction contained 5 bases not matched to a gene. This CDR3 contains 14 residues. Germline CDR1 is SGHRS and CDR2 is YFSETQ.

This chain connects TRBV4-1 to TRBJ2-7, with D possibly being TRBD2 (6 bases). Germline V gene data show CDR1 as MGHRA and CDR2 as YSYEKL. Deletions cut 4 bases from V and 3 bases from J, with 13 bases between. The CDR3 spans 14 residues. CDR3 protein: CASSPGAGYYEQYF. In DNA, the CDR3 is TGCGCCAGCAGCCCGGGTGCGGGGTACTACGAGCAGTACTTC.

V usage is TRBV2 and J usage is TRBJ2-2; the match to TRBD2 covers 10 bases. The junction had 0 bases not matched to a gene; V was cut back by 2 bases and J by 0 bases. The CDR3 totals 16 residues. Germline V CDR1 and CDR2: SNHLY, FYNNEI. Here the CDR3 DNA reads TGTGCCAGCAGTGAACTAGCGGGGGCGAACACCGGGGAGCTGTTTTTT. As protein: CASSELAGANTGELFF.

The sample holds one count of this clone. The chain carries TRBV6-5 and TRBJ2-2, with a possible D match to TRBD1 (5 bases). The CDR3 contains 16 residues. Germline V gene sequence: CDR1 MNHEY, CDR2 SVGAGI. V dropped 2 bases and J dropped 0 bases, with 10 bases sitting between them. CDR3 DNA sequence: TGTGCCAGCAGTTACATGACAGTTACGAACACCGGGGAGCTGTTTTTT. Protein: CASSYMTVTNTGELFF.

This clone appeared a few times. The J gene is TRBJ1-4, the V gene TRBV30; 9 bases are shared with TRBD1. The V and J ends lost 1 base and 5 bases, in that order; junction bases with no gene match: 2. CDR3 length: 14 residues. Germline V gives CDR1 GTSNPN, CDR2 SVGIG (reference sequence). The CDR3 DNA reads TGTGCCTGGAGTGGGGGACAGGGAAATGAAAAACTGTTTTTT. It translates to CAWSGGQGNEKLFF.

The chain uses TRBV30 and TRBJ2-1; TRBD2 aligns across 9 bases. This CDR3 comprises 15 residues. The germline gives CDR1 GTSNPN, CDR2 SVGIG (reference sequence). V shed 3 bases, J shed 1 base, and the junction held 4 bases outside the gene matches. The CDR3 loop reads CAWSRGRASYNEQFF. The CDR3 DNA follows: TGTGCCTGGAGCCGCGGGAGGGCTTCCTACAATGAGCAGTTCTTC.

The CDR3 nucleotides read TGCGCCAGCAGTGAGGGGACTCTCACAGATACGCAGTATTTT. Translated, it gives CASSEGTLTDTQYF. The chain couples TRBV10-1 to TRBJ2-3, with a weak D call TRBD2 (6 bases). Germline CDR1 is WNHNN and CDR2 is SYGVQD (reference sequence). V was cut by 2 bases and J by 2 bases, with 8 bases left in between. CDR3 length equals 14 residues.

The V gene is TRBV5-6, the J gene TRBJ2-7; TRBD1 agrees at 7 bases. The CDR3 length is 15 residues. V trimming: 0 bases; J trimming: 4 bases; junction bases outside the gene matches: 7. Germline-derived CDR1 and CDR2 are SGHDT and YYEEEE. The CDR3 here is CASSLEQGSGYEQYF. The CDR3 DNA is TGTGCCAGCAGCTTGGAACAGGGGAGTGGATACGAGCAGTACTTC.

The CDR3: CASSPWTGSGSEAFF. The CDR3 DNA reads TGTGCCAGCAGTCCCTGGACAGGGAGCGGCTCTGAAGCTTTCTTT. The chain carries TRBV27 and TRBJ1-1; 8 bases are a match to TRBD1. Germline loops: CDR1 MNHEY, CDR2 SMNVEV (reference sequence). This CDR3 has 15 amino acids. Germline trimming cut 5 bases from V and 6 bases from J; bases unmatched to any gene: 11.

This chain links TRBV19 with TRBJ2-7, with D tentatively TRBD2 (5 bases). The ends were cut back, 3 bases at V and 2 bases at J, with 11 bases in the middle. CDR1 is LNHDA and CDR2 is SQIVND in the germline V gene (reference sequence). The CDR3 totals 14 residues. CDR3 coding DNA: TGTGCCAGTAGTATCCGGGGTAGGCCCTACGAGCAGTACTTC. Amino acid sequence: CASSIRGRPYEQYF.

This clone was counted only a few times. This chain links TRBV11-1 with TRBJ2-5; TRBD2 agrees at 11 bases. This CDR3 has 15 amino acids. CDR1 SGHAT and CDR2 FQDESV come from the germline V gene (reference sequence). V trimming: 5 bases; J trimming: 2 bases; junction bases outside the gene matches: 4. The CDR3 DNA reads as TGTGCCAGCAGCCCGACTAGCGGGGTACAAGAGACCCAGTACTTC. Translating it yields CASSPTSGVQETQYF.

The rearrangement links TRBV5-6 to TRBJ1-5; TRBD1 might be the D (6 bases). The CDR3 sequence is 16 residues long. V dropped 1 base and J dropped 4 bases, with 15 bases sitting between them. Germline CDR1 is SGHDT and CDR2 is YYEEEE. The CDR3 here is CASSLLGRQANQPQHF. The DNA for the CDR3 is TGTGCCAGCAGCTTGTTGGGTCGACAGGCTAATCAGCCCCAGCATTTT.

J is TRBJ2-5 and V is TRBV24-1; 9 bases are a match to TRBD1. CDR1 KGHDR and CDR2 SFDVKD come from the germline V gene. The CDR3 covers 16 residues. Unmatched junction bases numbered 7, after V lost 4 bases and J lost 2 bases. CDR3 sequence: CATSDPGQGGQETQYF. For the CDR3, the DNA is TGTGCCACCAGTGACCCGGGACAGGGAGGGCAAGAGACCCAGTACTTC.

This clone was found once. The genes are TRBV7-9 and TRBJ1-4; no definite D call. Trimming took off 4 bases at V and 3 bases at J, with 12 bases between the two ends. The CDR3 is 15 amino acids. Per germline, CDR1 SEHNR and CDR2 FQNEAQ (reference sequence). CDR3 amino acids: CASSSRAQANEKLFF. CDR3 DNA sequence: TGTGCCAGCAGCTCGCGGGCCCAGGCTAATGAAAAACTGTTTTTT.

In its sample, this clone was seen once. V gene TRBV9 combines with J gene TRBJ2-5; 14 positions agree with TRBD2. V was pared by 3 bases and J by 8 bases, with 3 bases of the junction left unmatched. The CDR3 consists of 14 residues. Germline V gene data show CDR1 as SGDLS and CDR2 as YYNGEE. CDR3 amino acids: CASSEGTSGGTQYF. The CDR3, as DNA: TGTGCCAGCAGCGAGGGGACTAGCGGGGGCACCCAGTACTTC.

V usage is TRBV18 and J usage is TRBJ2-1, with 13 bases matching TRBD2. The CDR3 is 15 residues long. V lost 6 bases and J lost 7; bases outside the gene matches: 6. CDR1 is KGHSH and CDR2 is LQKENI in the germline V gene. The CDR3 nucleotides are TGTGCCAGCTCGCCGGGACTAGCGGGAATGAATGAGCAGTTCTTC. Its translation: CASSPGLAGMNEQFF.

The chain has TRBV5-1 and TRBJ2-5; possible D gene TRBD1, 5 bases. The germline V and J ends were trimmed by 0 bases and 5 bases, with 14 bases remaining between them. CDR3 length: 15 residues. CDR1 is SGHRS and CDR2 is YFSETQ in the germline V gene. The CDR3 DNA is TGCGCCAGCAGCTTGGCGTGGTCAGGGCGGGAGACCCAGTACTTC. Translated: CASSLAWSGRETQYF.

This chain connects TRBV7-2 to TRBJ1-2; TRBD1 matches 9 bases. Germline V lookup: CDR1 SGHTA, CDR2 FQGNSA. After removal of 1 base from V and 8 bases from J, the junction contained 5 bases not matched to a gene. The CDR3 contains 14 residues. CDR3 coding DNA: TGTGCCAGCAGCTTAGTTGGGACAGGGACCGGCTACACCTTC. Its translation: CASSLVGTGTGYTF.

The chain couples TRBV5-5 to TRBJ1-1, with D possibly TRBD1 on 5 matching bases. The CDR3 runs 12 residues. Germline assignment: CDR1 SGHKS and CDR2 YYEKEE (reference sequence). V dropped 2 bases and J dropped 8 bases, with 10 bases sitting between them. This CDR3 reads CASSFTAGEAFF. CDR3 nucleotide sequence: TGTGCCAGCAGCTTTACAGCAGGGGAAGCTTTCTTT.